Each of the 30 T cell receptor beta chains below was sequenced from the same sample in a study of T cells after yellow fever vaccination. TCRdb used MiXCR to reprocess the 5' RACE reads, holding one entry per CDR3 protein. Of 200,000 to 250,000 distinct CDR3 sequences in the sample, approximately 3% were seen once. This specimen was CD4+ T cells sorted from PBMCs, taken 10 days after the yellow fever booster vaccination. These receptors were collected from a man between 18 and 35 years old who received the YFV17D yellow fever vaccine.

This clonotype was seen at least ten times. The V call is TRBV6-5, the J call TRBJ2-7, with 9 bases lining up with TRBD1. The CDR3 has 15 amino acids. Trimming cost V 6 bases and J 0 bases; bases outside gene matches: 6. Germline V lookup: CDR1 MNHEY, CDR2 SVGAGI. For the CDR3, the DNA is TGTGCCAGCAGCCTTGGGACAGGGAGCTCCTACGAGCAGTACTTC. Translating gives CASSLGTGSSYEQYF.

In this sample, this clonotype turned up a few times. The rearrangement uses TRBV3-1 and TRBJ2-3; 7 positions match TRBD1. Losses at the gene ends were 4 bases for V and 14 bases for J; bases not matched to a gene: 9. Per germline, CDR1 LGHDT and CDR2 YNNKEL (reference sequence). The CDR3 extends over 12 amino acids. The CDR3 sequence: CASSRDRLEVYF. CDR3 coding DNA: TGTGCCAGCAGCCGGGACAGACTGGAAGTGTATTTT.

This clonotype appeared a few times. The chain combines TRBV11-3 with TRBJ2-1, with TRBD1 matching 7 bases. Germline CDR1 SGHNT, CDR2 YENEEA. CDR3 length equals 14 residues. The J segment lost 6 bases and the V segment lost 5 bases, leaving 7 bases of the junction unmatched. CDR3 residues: CASSITGQLNEQFF. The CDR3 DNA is TGTGCCAGCAGCATCACGGGACAGCTCAATGAGCAGTTCTTC.

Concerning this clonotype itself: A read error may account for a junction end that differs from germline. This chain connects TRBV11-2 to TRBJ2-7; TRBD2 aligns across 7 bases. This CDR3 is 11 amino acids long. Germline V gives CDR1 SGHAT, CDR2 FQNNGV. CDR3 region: CASSLRGVNRF. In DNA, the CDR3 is TGTGCCAGCAGCTTACGGGGGGTGAATCGCTTC.

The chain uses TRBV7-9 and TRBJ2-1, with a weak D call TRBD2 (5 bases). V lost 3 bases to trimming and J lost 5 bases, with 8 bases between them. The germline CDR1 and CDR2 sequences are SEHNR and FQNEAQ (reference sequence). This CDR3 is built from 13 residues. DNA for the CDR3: TGTGCCAGCAGCTTGGGAGCGGACAATGAGCAGTTCTTC. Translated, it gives CASSLGADNEQFF.

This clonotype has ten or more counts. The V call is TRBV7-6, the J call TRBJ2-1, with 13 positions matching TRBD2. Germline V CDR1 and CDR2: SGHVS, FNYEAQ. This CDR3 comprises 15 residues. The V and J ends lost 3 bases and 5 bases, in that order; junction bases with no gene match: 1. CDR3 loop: CASSFGLAGDNEQFF. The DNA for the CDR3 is TGTGCCAGCAGCTTCGGACTAGCGGGGGACAATGAGCAGTTCTTC.

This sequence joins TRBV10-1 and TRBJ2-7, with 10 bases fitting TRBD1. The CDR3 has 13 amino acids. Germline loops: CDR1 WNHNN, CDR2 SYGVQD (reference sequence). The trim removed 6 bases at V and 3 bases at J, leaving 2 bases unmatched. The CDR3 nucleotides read TGCGCCAGCAGCAGGACAGGGGGCTACGAGCAGTACTTC. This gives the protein CASSRTGGYEQYF.

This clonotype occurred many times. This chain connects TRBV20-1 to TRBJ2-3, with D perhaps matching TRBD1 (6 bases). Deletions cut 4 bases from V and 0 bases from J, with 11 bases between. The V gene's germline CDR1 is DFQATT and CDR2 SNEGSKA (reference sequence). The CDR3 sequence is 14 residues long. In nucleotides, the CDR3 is TGCAGTGCTACAACAGGGCTAAGCACAGATACGCAGTATTTT. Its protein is CSATTGLSTDTQYF.

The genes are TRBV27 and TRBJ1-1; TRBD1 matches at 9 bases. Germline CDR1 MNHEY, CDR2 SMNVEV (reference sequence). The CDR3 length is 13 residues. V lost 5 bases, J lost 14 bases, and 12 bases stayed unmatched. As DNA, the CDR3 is TGTGCCAGCAGTACCACCGGGACAGGGACTAAGTTCTTT. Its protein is CASSTTGTGTKFF.

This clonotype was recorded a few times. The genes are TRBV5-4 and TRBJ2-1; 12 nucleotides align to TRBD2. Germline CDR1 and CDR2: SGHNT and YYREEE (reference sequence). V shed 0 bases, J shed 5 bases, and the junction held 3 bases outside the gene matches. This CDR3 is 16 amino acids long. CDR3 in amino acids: CASSLASGGAHNEQFF. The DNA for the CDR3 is TGTGCCAGCAGCTTGGCTAGCGGGGGGGCCCACAATGAGCAGTTCTTC.

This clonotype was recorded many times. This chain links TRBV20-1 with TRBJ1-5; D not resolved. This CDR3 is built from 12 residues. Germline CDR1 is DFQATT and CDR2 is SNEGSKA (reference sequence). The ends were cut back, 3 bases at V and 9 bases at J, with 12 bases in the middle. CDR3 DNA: TGCAGTGCTAGCGCTGGTCTAGGGCCCCAGCATTTT. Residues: CSASAGLGPQHF.

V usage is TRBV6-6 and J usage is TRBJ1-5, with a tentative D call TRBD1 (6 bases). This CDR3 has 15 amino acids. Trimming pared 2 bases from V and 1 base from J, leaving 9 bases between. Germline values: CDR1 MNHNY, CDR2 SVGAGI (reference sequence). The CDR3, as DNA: TGTGCCAGCAGTTACGGGGGGGGCAGCAATCAGCCCCAGCATTTT. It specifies CASSYGGGSNQPQHF.

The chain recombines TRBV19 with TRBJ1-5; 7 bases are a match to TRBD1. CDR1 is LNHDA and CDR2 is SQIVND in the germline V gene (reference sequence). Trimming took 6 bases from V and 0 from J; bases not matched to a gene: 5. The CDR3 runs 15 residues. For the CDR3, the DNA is TGTGCCAGTAGGGTGACAGGGAATAGCAATCAGCCCCAGCATTTT. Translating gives CASRVTGNSNQPQHF.

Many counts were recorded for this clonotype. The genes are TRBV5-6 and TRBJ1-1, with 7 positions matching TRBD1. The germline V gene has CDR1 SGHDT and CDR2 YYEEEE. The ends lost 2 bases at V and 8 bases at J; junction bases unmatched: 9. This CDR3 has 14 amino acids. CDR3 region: CASSFVRTDREAFF. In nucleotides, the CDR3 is TGTGCCAGCAGCTTCGTAAGAACGGACAGGGAAGCTTTCTTT. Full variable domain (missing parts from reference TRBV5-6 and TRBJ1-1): DAGVTQSPTHLIKTRGQQVTLRCSPKSGHDTVSWYQQALGQGPQFIFQYYEEEERQRGNFPDRFSGHQFPNYSSELNVNALLLGDSALYLCASSFVRTDREAFFGQGTRLTVV.

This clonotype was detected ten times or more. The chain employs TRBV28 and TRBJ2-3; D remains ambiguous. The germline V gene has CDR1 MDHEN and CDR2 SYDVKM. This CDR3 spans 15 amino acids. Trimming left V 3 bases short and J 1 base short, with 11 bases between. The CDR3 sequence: CASSFGRQGTDTQYF. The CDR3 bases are TGTGCCAGCAGTTTTGGCCGGCAGGGCACAGATACGCAGTATTTT.

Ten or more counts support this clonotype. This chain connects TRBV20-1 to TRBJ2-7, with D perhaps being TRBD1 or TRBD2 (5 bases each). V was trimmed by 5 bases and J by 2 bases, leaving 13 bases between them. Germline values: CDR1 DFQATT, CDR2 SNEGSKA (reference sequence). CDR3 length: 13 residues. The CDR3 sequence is CSARDQSAYEQYF. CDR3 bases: TGCAGTGCTCGGGACCAGAGTGCCTACGAGCAGTACTTC.

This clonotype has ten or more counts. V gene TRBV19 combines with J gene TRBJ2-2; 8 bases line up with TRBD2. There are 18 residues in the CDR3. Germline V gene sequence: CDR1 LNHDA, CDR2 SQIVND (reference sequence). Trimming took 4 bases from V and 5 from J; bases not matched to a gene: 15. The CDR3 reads CASSTIALGGARTGELFF. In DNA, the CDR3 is TGTGCCAGTAGTACAATAGCTCTCGGGGGGGCTAGAACCGGGGAGCTGTTTTTT.

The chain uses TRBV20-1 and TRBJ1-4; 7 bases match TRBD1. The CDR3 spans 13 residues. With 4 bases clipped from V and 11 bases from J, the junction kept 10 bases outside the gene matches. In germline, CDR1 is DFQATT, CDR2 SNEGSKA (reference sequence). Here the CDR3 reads CSATQSRDSKLFF. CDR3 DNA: TGCAGTGCTACCCAATCCCGGGACAGTAAACTGTTTTTT.

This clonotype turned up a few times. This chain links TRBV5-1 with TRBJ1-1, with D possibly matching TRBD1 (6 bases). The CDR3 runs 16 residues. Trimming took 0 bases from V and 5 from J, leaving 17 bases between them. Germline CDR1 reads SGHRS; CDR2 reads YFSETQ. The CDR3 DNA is TGCGCCAGCAGCTTGGCCGGGACACTCAGAGGGACTGAAGCTTTCTTT. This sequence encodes CASSLAGTLRGTEAFF.

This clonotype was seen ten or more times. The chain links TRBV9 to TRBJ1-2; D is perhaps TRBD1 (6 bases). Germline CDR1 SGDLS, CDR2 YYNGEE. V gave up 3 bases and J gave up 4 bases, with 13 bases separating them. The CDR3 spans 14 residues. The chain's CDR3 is CASSGGQLLYGYTF. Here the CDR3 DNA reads TGTGCCAGCAGCGGAGGACAGCTCCTCTATGGCTACACCTTC.

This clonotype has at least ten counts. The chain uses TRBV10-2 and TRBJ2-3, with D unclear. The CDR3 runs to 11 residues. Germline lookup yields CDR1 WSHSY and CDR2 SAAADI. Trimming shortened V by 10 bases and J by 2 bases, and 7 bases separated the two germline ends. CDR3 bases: TGCGCCACCCAAGACACAGATACGCAGTATTTT. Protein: CATQDTDTQYF.

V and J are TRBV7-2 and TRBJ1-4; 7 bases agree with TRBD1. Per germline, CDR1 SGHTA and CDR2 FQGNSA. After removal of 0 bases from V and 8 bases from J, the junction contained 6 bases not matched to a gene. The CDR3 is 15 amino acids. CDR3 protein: CASSLAGQGVEKLFF. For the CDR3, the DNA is TGTGCCAGCAGCTTAGCGGGCCAGGGGGTAGAAAAACTGTTTTTT. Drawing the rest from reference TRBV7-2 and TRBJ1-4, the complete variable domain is GAGVSQSPSNKVTEKGKDVELRCDPISGHTALYWYRQSLGQGLEFLIYFQGNSAPDKSGLPSDRFSAERTGGSVSTLTIQRTQQEDSAVYLCASSLAGQGVEKLFFGSGTQLSVL.

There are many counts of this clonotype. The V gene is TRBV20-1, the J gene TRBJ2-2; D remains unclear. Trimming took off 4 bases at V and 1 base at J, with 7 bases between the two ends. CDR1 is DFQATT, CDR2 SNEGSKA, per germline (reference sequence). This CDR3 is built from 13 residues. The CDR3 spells CSATQGNTGELFF. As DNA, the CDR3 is TGCAGTGCTACCCAAGGGAACACCGGGGAGCTGTTTTTT.

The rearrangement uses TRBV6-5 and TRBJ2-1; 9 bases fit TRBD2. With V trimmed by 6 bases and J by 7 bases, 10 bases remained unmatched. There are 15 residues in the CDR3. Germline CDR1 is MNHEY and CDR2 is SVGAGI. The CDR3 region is CASSRGSGGLNEQFF. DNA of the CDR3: TGTGCCAGCAGCCGGGGGAGCGGGGGGCTGAATGAGCAGTTCTTC.

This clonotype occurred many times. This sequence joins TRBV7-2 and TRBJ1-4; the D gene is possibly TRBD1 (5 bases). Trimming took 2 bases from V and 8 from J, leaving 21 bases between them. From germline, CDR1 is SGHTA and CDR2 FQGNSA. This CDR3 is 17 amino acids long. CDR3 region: CASSLTDTTGVREKLFF. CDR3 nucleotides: TGTGCCAGCAGCTTAACGGATACGACGGGGGTGAGGGAAAAACTGTTTTTT.

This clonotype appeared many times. The CDR3 loop is CASSYLAPTANTGELFF. CDR3 in DNA: TGCGCCAGCAGCTACCTAGCGCCTACCGCGAACACCGGGGAGCTGTTTTTT. This chain joins TRBV5-1 and TRBJ2-2, with D tentatively TRBD2 (6 bases). V was cut by 3 bases and J by 0 bases, with 15 bases left in between. In germline, CDR1 is SGHRS, CDR2 YFSETQ. The CDR3 totals 17 residues.

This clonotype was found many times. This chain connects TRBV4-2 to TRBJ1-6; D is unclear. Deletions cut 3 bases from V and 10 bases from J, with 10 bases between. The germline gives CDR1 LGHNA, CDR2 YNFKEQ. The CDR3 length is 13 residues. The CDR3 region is CASSQSSESPLHF. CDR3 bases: TGTGCCAGCAGCCAGTCCTCGGAGTCACCCCTCCACTTT.

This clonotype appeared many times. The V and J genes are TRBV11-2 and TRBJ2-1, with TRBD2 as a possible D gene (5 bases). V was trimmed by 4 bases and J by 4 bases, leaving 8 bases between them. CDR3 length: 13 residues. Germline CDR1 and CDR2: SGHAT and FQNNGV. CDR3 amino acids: CASSSGLYNEQFF. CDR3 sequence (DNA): TGTGCCAGCAGCTCCGGACTGTACAATGAGCAGTTCTTC.

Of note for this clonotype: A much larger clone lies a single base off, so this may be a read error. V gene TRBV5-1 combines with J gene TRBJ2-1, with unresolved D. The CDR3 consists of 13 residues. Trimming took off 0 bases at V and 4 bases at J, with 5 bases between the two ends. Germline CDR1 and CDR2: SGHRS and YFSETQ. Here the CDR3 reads CASSLGPYNEQFF. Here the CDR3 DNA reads TGCGCCAGCAGCTTGGGTCCTTACAATGAGCAGTTCTTC.

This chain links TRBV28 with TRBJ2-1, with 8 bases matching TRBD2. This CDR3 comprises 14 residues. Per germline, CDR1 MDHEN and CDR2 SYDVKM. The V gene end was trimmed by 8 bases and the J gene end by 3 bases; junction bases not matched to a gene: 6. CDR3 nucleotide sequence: TGTGCCAGCGGGGTAGCGGGGAGCTACAATGAGCAGTTCTTC. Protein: CASGVAGSYNEQFF.